This TCR beta chain was identified during a study of blood T cells in healthy people across ages. Every sample yielded at least 6.5 million isolated PBMCs. The CDR3 is 17 residues long. Germline assignment: CDR1 SGHRS and CDR2 YFSETQ. The V end was cut by 4 bases, the J end by 0 bases, with 17 bases between. A second PCR, run for about 7 to 11 cycles, used a sample-barcoded 5' primer plus a J-beta primer mix. Unique molecular identifiers of 12 random nucleotides labeled each cDNA. TCRdb independently ran MiXCR on the 5' RACE reads; one entry per CDR3 protein. Of 1,300,000 or so distinct CDR3 sequences listed, around 59% were seen once; the top ten hold approximately 7%. General study findings and limits: Donors of long life had a larger count of naive CD4+ cells and greater diversity than aged donors. Higher naive T cell percentage went strongly together with higher TCR beta diversity.

The table lists this clonotype with a few counts. Its antigen is not identified. Sequencing input: blood. This receptor was taken from a man younger than 35 in good health. The genes are TRBV5-1 and TRBJ2-1; tentative D call: TRBD2 (6 bases). CDR3 nucleotides: TGCGCCAGCAGCGGGGTAGCGGCCGGGGACTCCTACAATGAGCAGTTCTTC. It translates to CASSGVAAGDSYNEQFF.